A single sample gave rise to the 31 T cell receptor beta chains below, sequenced in a study of blood T cell repertoires in COVID-19. Clones were read by immunoSEQ multiplex PCR, and TCRdb kept only the in-frame ones, dropping some. The sample includes under 130,000 clones, around nine tenths of them seen just once. The sequencing sample was made of peripheral blood. The source of these receptors is a man between 50 and 59 years old in a cohort sampled during active COVID-19.

The CDR3 reads CASSPTATNEKLFF. The CDR3 bases are TGCGCCAGCAGCCCGACAGCGACTAATGAAAAACTGTTTTTT. The rearrangement links TRBV4-3 to TRBJ1-4; perhaps TRBD1 as D (5 bases). Germline CDR1 and CDR2: LGHNA and YSLEER. Trimming shortened V by 4 bases and J by 2 bases, and 8 bases separated the two germline ends. CDR3 size: 14 residues.

The chain links TRBV25-1 to TRBJ2-7; possible D gene TRBD2, 5 bases. Per the germline V gene, CDR1 is MGHDK and CDR2 is SYGVNS. Trimming removed 4 bases at V and 10 bases at J, with 11 bases between. There are 11 residues in the CDR3. The CDR3, as DNA: TGTGCCAGCAGTGCCCAAGGGAGTCAGTACTTC. It encodes CASSAQGSQYF.

As regards this clone: The sample holds other DNA sequences that translate to the same CDR3. This chain links TRBV5-1 with TRBJ1-5; 9 nucleotides match TRBD1. Trimming removed 4 bases from V and 2 bases from J; junction bases left unmatched: 1. The CDR3 consists of 14 residues. In germline, CDR1 is SGHRS, CDR2 YFSETQ. This CDR3 reads CASSRTGGNQPQHF. The CDR3 region has the DNA TGCGCCAGCAGCCGGACAGGGGGCAATCAGCCCCAGCATTTT.

The chain combines TRBV7-2 with TRBJ2-5, with D maybe TRBD2 (7 bases). CDR1 and CDR2 (germline): SGHTA, FQGNSA. The CDR3 totals 17 residues. Between the trimmed V and J ends, which lost 5 bases and 7 bases, there was a span of 26 bases. CDR3 sequence reads: CASSPRSTTGGEGTQYF. The CDR3, as DNA: TGTGCCAGCAGCCCACGTTCTACGACAGGAGGGGAGGGGACCCAGTACTTC. The full variable domain, rest sourced from reference TRBV7-2 and TRBJ2-5, is GAGVSQSPSNKVTEKGKDVELRCDPISGHTALYWYRQSLGQGLEFLIYFQGNSAPDKSGLPSDRFSAERTGGSVSTLTIQRTQQEDSAVYLCASSPRSTTGGEGTQYFGPGTRLLVL.

The rearrangement joins TRBV4-2 to TRBJ2-5, with 9 bases aligning to TRBD2. The V gene's germline CDR1 is LGHNA and CDR2 YNFKEQ. The CDR3 sequence is 15 residues long. V trimming: 0 bases; J trimming: 10 bases; junction bases outside the gene matches: 9. The CDR3 loop reads CASSQEERGDPGQYF. The CDR3 DNA follows: TGTGCCAGCAGCCAAGAGGAGCGGGGGGATCCGGGCCAGTACTTC.

The chain recombines TRBV7-6 with TRBJ1-6; TRBD1 matches 9 bases. The CDR3 is 13 amino acids. Germline V CDR1 and CDR2: SGHVS, FNYEAQ. With V trimmed by 5 bases and J by 8 bases, 1 base remained unmatched. The CDR3 loop reads CASSRTGDSPLHF. For the CDR3, the DNA is TGTGCCAGCAGCCGGACAGGGGATTCACCCCTCCACTTT.

The rearrangement joins TRBV5-3 to TRBJ1-4; D is possibly TRBD1 (5 bases). TRBV5-3 belongs to the ORF category, with a function that is uncertain. V was trimmed by 10 bases and J by 0 bases, leaving 13 bases between them. The CDR3 has 14 amino acids. Written as DNA, the CDR3 is TGTGCCGCAACTCAGGGCCCAACTAATGAAAAACTGTTTTTT. Residues: CAATQGPTNEKLFF.

V gene TRBV27 combines with J gene TRBJ2-7; a possible D gene is TRBD2 (6 bases). Trimming removed 6 bases from V and 6 bases from J, with 18 bases in between. Germline values: CDR1 MNHEY, CDR2 SMNVEV (reference sequence). This CDR3 has 14 amino acids. The DNA of the CDR3 is TGTGCCAGCAGACTTGGCGGGGCCTCCGCCGAGCAGTACTTC. Translated: CASRLGGASAEQYF.

This chain links TRBV6-5 with TRBJ1-6; no clear D gene. Trimming shortened V by 7 bases and J by 0 bases, and 10 bases separated the two germline ends. The CDR3 consists of 15 residues. CDR1 MNHEY and CDR2 SVGAGI come from the germline V gene. The CDR3 spells CASKMGSSYNSPLHF. In nucleotides, the CDR3 is TGTGCCAGCAAAATGGGGAGCTCCTATAATTCACCCCTCCACTTT.

As DNA, the CDR3 is TGTGCCAGCAGCCTAGGCGGCCTCCCCTACAATGAGCAGTTCTTC. Protein sequence: CASSLGGLPYNEQFF. The V gene is TRBV3-1 (or the pseudogene TRBV3-2), the J gene TRBJ2-1; D is unclear. The V and J ends lost 4 bases and 2 bases respectively, with 12 bases between them. The CDR3 runs 15 residues. Germline-derived CDR1 and CDR2 are LGHDT and YNNKEL (reference sequence).

Sample share makes this clone medium-sized. The same CDR3 can be traced to other DNA sequences in this sample. V gene TRBV28 combines with J gene TRBJ1-5, with 7 nucleotides matching TRBD1. CDR1 and CDR2 (germline): MDHEN, SYDVKM. The V gene end was trimmed by 5 bases and the J gene end by 7 bases; junction bases not matched to a gene: 5. This CDR3 contains 13 residues. The DNA for the CDR3 is TGTGCCAGCAGTGACAGGGCTGGACAGCCCCAGCATTTT. It encodes CASSDRAGQPQHF.

This clone was observed a few times. The sample carries other DNA sequences with the same CDR3. The chain recombines TRBV7-9 with TRBJ1-1; 10 bases are a match to TRBD1. CDR3 length: 11 residues. With 5 bases clipped from V and 11 bases from J, the junction kept 2 bases outside the gene matches. The germline CDR1 and CDR2 sequences are SEHNR and FQNEAQ (reference sequence). CDR3 sequence: CASSRTGGAFF. CDR3 bases: TGTGCCAGCAGCCGGACAGGGGGTGCTTTCTTT.

The chain is built from TRBV6-1 and TRBJ1-2; 8 bases align to TRBD1. The CDR3 consists of 17 residues. Germline trimming cut 1 base from V and 0 bases from J; bases unmatched to any gene: 7. Per the germline V gene, CDR1 is MNHNS and CDR2 is SASEGT. The CDR3 DNA reads TGTGCCAGCAGTGAAGTCTTGGGGACAGGAACTAACTATGGCTACACCTTC. Protein sequence: CASSEVLGTGTNYGYTF.

The rearrangement links TRBV11-2 to TRBJ1-1, with D possibly TRBD1 on 6 matching bases. V dropped 4 bases and J dropped 5 bases, with 17 bases sitting between them. The CDR3 consists of 15 residues. Germline lookup yields CDR1 SGHAT and CDR2 FQNNGV. DNA for the CDR3: TGTGCCAGCAGCTCGATTACACAGGGCTGGACTGAAGCTTTCTTT. Translating gives CASSSITQGWTEAFF.

This clone has only one observation. This sequence joins TRBV18 and TRBJ2-5, with TRBD1 matching over 11 bases. V shed 3 bases and J 6 bases; nucleotides not matched to a gene: 9. This CDR3 region has 16 residues. Germline V gene lookup returns CDR1 KGHSH and CDR2 LQKENI. The CDR3 spells CASSPAGQGVAKTQYF. Written as DNA, the CDR3 is TGTGCCAGCTCACCGGCGGGACAGGGGGTCGCGAAGACCCAGTACTTC.

The rearrangement uses TRBV7-2 and TRBJ2-3; D is perhaps TRBD2 (7 bases). V lost 2 bases, J lost 4 bases, and 16 bases lay in between. Per germline, CDR1 SGHTA and CDR2 FQGNSA. CDR3 length: 16 amino acids. The DNA of the CDR3 is TGTGCCAGCAGCTTATCGGGGGGCCCTGGGGCAGATACGCAGTATTTT. Encoded protein: CASSLSGGPGADTQYF.

This chain uses TRBV3-1 (or the pseudogene TRBV3-2) with TRBJ2-5, with TRBD2 identical over 7 bases. Losses at the gene ends were 3 bases for V and 4 bases for J; bases not matched to a gene: 8. CDR1 LGHDT and CDR2 YNNKEL come from the germline V gene (reference sequence). There are 15 residues in the CDR3. The CDR3 bases are TGTGCCAGCAGCCAGAGGAGCGGGGCAGGAGAGACCCAGTACTTC. It translates to CASSQRSGAGETQYF.

V usage is TRBV6-2 or TRBV6-3 and J usage is TRBJ2-7; no firm D call. V gave up 3 bases and J gave up 2 bases, with 14 bases separating them. CDR1 MNHEY and CDR2 SVGEGT come from the germline V gene. The CDR3 spans 15 residues. The CDR3 region has the DNA TGTGCCAGCAGTTATCCACAAGGAGCCACCTACGAGCAGTACTTC. It encodes CASSYPQGATYEQYF.

The CDR3, as DNA: TGTGCCAGCAGCCCCGGGACCGGGAGGGGAGAGACCCAGTACTTC. This sequence encodes CASSPGTGRGETQYF. The chain joins TRBV5-6 to TRBJ2-5; 8 bases are a match to TRBD2. Germline V CDR1 and CDR2: SGHDT, YYEEEE. CDR3 length: 15 residues. V dropped 4 bases and J dropped 4; count of bases not matched to a gene: 9.

This chain links TRBV5-6 with TRBJ1-5, with 11 nucleotides matching TRBD1. The CDR3 loop spans 17 amino acids. V was pared by 0 bases and J by 7 bases, with 9 bases of the junction left unmatched. Per the germline V gene, CDR1 is SGHDT and CDR2 is YYEEEE. CDR3 bases: TGTGCCAGCAGCTTGGGAAAGGGACAGGGGGTCGGGCAGCCCCAGCATTTT. Translated: CASSLGKGQGVGQPQHF.

In DNA, the CDR3 is TGTGCCAGCAACCCGCAGACAGAACTCGGCTACACCTTC. Its translation is CASNPQTELGYTF. This chain uses TRBV5-4 with TRBJ1-2; a weak D match, TRBD1 (5 bases). V gave up 6 bases and J gave up 8 bases, with 17 bases separating them. The CDR3 is made up of 13 amino acids. Germline CDR1 is SGHNT and CDR2 is YYREEE (reference sequence).

Of note for this clone: The same CDR3 can be traced to other DNA sequences in this sample. The chain has TRBV4-2 and TRBJ1-6, with 8 bases matching TRBD1. Germline V gene lookup returns CDR1 LGHNA and CDR2 YNFKEQ. The V and J ends lost 0 bases and 8 bases, in that order; junction bases with no gene match: 3. CDR3 size: 15 residues. This CDR3 reads CASSQETGGDSPLHF. In nucleotides, the CDR3 is TGTGCCAGCAGCCAAGAAACAGGGGGAGATTCACCCCTCCACTTT.

The rearrangement joins TRBV13 to TRBJ2-1; TRBD2 is a possible D gene (5 bases). The V end lost 5 bases, the J end lost 8 bases, and 10 bases lay between the germline ends. The CDR3 extends over 12 amino acids. Germline V lookup: CDR1 PRHDT, CDR2 FYEKMQ (reference sequence). CDR3 coding DNA: TGTGCCAGCAGCCAAAAGGGAGATGAGCAGTTCTTC. This translates into CASSQKGDEQFF.

The chain uses TRBV7-9 and TRBJ2-5; 14 nucleotides line up with TRBD2. V lost 5 bases and J lost 5; bases outside the gene matches: 10. CDR1 and CDR2 from the germline V gene are SEHNR and FQNEAQ (reference sequence). The CDR3 is 17 residues long. CDR3 region: CASSPGLAGGSAETQYF. The CDR3 region has the DNA TGTGCCAGCAGCCCAGGACTAGCGGGGGGTTCCGCGGAGACCCAGTACTTC.

This chain connects TRBV3-1 (or the pseudogene TRBV3-2) to TRBJ1-2; TRBD1 might be the D (6 bases). Germline V lookup: CDR1 LGHDT, CDR2 YNNKEL (reference sequence). V lost 7 bases and J 2 bases, leaving 11 bases between the germline ends. This CDR3 comprises 13 residues. The CDR3 coding sequence is TGTGCCAGCACCTTACAGGGAAACTATGGCTACACCTTC. It encodes CASTLQGNYGYTF.

The CDR3 DNA is TGTGCCAGCGGTTGGGGTGCGGGTCAGCCCCAGCATTTT. It encodes CASGWGAGQPQHF. This chain uses TRBV27 with TRBJ1-5; D gene ambiguous. This CDR3 is 13 amino acids long. CDR1 is MNHEY, CDR2 SMNVEV, per germline (reference sequence). The V gene lost 8 bases and the J gene lost 6 bases, with 14 bases spanning the gap.

This sequence joins TRBV2 and TRBJ1-6; D unresolved. This CDR3 contains 11 residues. CDR1 is SNHLY and CDR2 is FYNNEI in the germline V gene. With 7 bases removed from V and 7 bases from J, the gap between germline ends came to 5 bases. The CDR3 loop is CASTLNSPLHF. For the CDR3, the DNA is TGTGCCAGCACCCTAAATTCACCCCTCCACTTT.

This clone has more than one count but fewer than ten. The rearrangement joins TRBV10-1 to TRBJ1-5, with D maybe TRBD1 (5 bases). Germline V lookup: CDR1 WNHNN, CDR2 SYGVQD (reference sequence). Trimming shortened V by 2 bases and J by 2 bases, and 10 bases separated the two germline ends. The CDR3 runs to 15 residues. The CDR3 spells CASSEDSFGNQPQHF. As DNA, the CDR3 is TGCGCCAGCAGTGAGGACAGTTTCGGCAATCAGCCCCAGCATTTT.

In DNA form, the CDR3 reads TGTGCCAGCAGCCAGCCGGGGGGCGGGGAGACCCAGTACTTC. It translates to CASSQPGGGETQYF. The V call is TRBV3-1 (or the pseudogene TRBV3-2), the J call TRBJ2-5; D perhaps matches TRBD2 (7 bases). Trimming shortened V by 3 bases and J by 5 bases, and 13 bases separated the two germline ends. Germline lookup yields CDR1 LGHDT and CDR2 YNNKEL (reference sequence). The CDR3 totals 14 residues.

This clone was found a few times. The J gene is TRBJ2-1, the V gene TRBV28; D might be TRBD1 (6 bases). Germline V gives CDR1 MDHEN, CDR2 SYDVKM. The CDR3 spans 17 residues. V lost 3 bases to trimming and J lost 5 bases, with 20 bases between them. CDR3 amino acids: CASSFDPRQAPDNEQFF. DNA of the CDR3: TGTGCCAGCAGTTTTGATCCGAGACAGGCCCCAGACAATGAGCAGTTCTTC. The full variable domain, rest sourced from reference TRBV28 and TRBJ2-1, is DVKVTQSSRYLVKRTGEKVFLECVQDMDHENMFWYRQDPGLGLRLIYFSYDVKMKEKGDIPEGYSVSREKKERFSLILESASTNQTSMYLCASSFDPRQAPDNEQFFGPGTRLTVL.

The chain joins TRBV29-1 to TRBJ2-5; D is possibly TRBD1 (5 bases). CDR1 is SQVTM, CDR2 ANQGSEA, per germline. This CDR3 comprises 12 residues. V dropped 3 bases and J dropped 5 bases, with 10 bases sitting between them. The CDR3 bases are TGCAGCGTTGATTGGGGCCTGGAGACCCAGTACTTC. Its translation is CSVDWGLETQYF. Using reference TRBV29-1 and TRBJ2-5 for the parts outside the CDR3, the full variable domain is SAVISQKPSRDICQRGTSLTIQCQVDSQVTMMFWYRQQPGQSLTLIATANQGSEATYESGFVIDKFPISRPNLTFSTLTVSNMSPEDSSIYLCSVDWGLETQYFGPGTRLLVL.